Listed here is a single TCR beta chain. This sample is part of a study of blood T cell repertoires in COVID-19. The repertoire was sequenced with immunoSEQ multiplex PCR; TCRdb's copy has only in-frame clones and lacks some. The sample has around 310,000 clones, roughly 91% seen once; the top ten hold almost 9.5%. From germline, CDR1 is LGHNA and CDR2 YSLEER. The CDR3 covers 15 residues. V was pared by 0 bases and J by 9 bases, with 15 bases between. The TCR originated in a woman aged 30 to 39 who had recovered from COVID-19. J is TRBJ2-1 and V is TRBV4-3; D may be TRBD2 (5 bases). The sequenced sample was PBMCs or T cells enriched from blood (not recorded which). The CDR3 spells CASSQELVGLLEQFF. CDR3 coding DNA: TGCGCCAGCAGCCAAGAACTCGTCGGACTGCTTGAGCAGTTCTTC.